This TCR beta chain was obtained from a study of control samples from healthy donors and cancer patients. Sequencing used immunoSEQ multiplex PCR; TCRdb keeps in-frame clones, though not all of them. The repertoire holds 75,000 to 100,000 clones, with roughly 82% as singletons. The sequencing input was blood. The receptor was derived from a man aged 55-75 years in good health.

CDR3 sequence reads: CAARSTGGTDTQYF. The CDR3 coding sequence is TGTGCCGCCAGAAGTACGGGGGGCACAGATACGCAGTATTTT. The gene calls are TRBV6-5 and TRBJ2-3, with D maybe TRBD2 (6 bases). The CDR3 has 14 amino acids. Germline V lookup: CDR1 MNHEY, CDR2 SVGAGI. V lost 11 bases and J 1 base, leaving 16 bases between the germline ends.